The entry below describes one TCR beta chain. This clonotype appeared many times. There is no known antigen for this receptor. It has no much larger one-base neighbor in the sample; base qualities were not kept. In the ophthalmopathy patients, disease was moderately to severely active, with a Clinical Activity Score of 3 or more, a NOSPECS grade of 4 or more, and a duration of less than 3 months. Any patient with an uncontrolled infection, another autoimmune disease, pregnancy or lactation was excluded. Diagnoses were based on clinical symptoms, serum thyroxine and TRAb, thyroid ultrasound and orbital computed tomography. PBMCs were isolated from 8 to 10 ml of fresh peripheral blood by Ficoll-Paque density gradient centrifugation. Total RNA was extracted with Trizol reagent, and quality was checked on an Agilent 2100 Bioanalyzer. TCR beta CDR3 regions were amplified from RNA transcripts. The TCR CDR3 was subjected to a first round of RT-PCR using the HTBI primer set and the Qiagen OneStep RT-PCR kit. A second multiplex PCR round built the libraries, followed by size selection and purification. Sequencing of the libraries was done on an Illumina HiSeq2000 using paired-end 100 bp reads. Regarding the original processing steps: SOAPnuke was used to process the raw data, throwing out any read that contained adapters or uncalled bases, had a mean Phred below 15, or lacked an exact constant-primer or identifier match. COPE v1.2.5 was used to merge high-quality paired reads, and clonotypes were defined as unique nucleotide sequences. MiTCR v1.1 was used to align clonotypes to the IMGT TRBV, TRBD and TRBJ reference segments. Only V-J combinations with frequency above 0.0001, covering 98% to 99.2% of repertoires, were analysed. The TCS score was defined as F50 (clonal expansion) divided by E x V (chaos), with BLOSUM62-based TCRdist calculated between CDR3 peptides within each V-J. Welch's t-statistics and random forest reduced approximately 520 V-J features to 13, which were used in a naive Bayes classifier (R e1071). The public sequencing data were trimmed at Q25 with fastp and processed into clonotypes with MiXCR by TCRdb, which kept only in-frame beta chains. CDR3 protein sequences are deduplicated, and each keeps its most common genes and DNA. TCRdb's processing, not the study's, gives the V and J calls here. The sample contains 530,000 or so distinct CDR3 sequences, around 22% of them found a single time. Around 11% of the sample goes to the ten largest clones.

The sample comes from a study of T cells in Graves' hyperthyroidism and ophthalmopathy (dated by TCRdb to between 2018 and 2021). About the full investigation: Peripheral blood was collected at initial diagnosis, before any treatment. To identify distinguishing TCR V-J signatures, a discovery cohort of 100 patients was used, comprising 40 to 45 with Graves' ophthalmopathy and roughly 60 with stable Graves' hyperthyroidism. Whether ophthalmopathy could be predicted prospectively was tested in an independent validation cohort made up of under 20 hyperthyroidism patients plus 17 patients who later progressed to ophthalmopathy. The 100 or so discovery patients were randomly split 7:3 into training and test sets. In six Graves' hyperthyroidism patients, the study also compared T-cell repertoires from thyroid tissue with T-cell repertoires from blood. After sampling, hyperthyroidism patients received methimazole starting at 30 mg daily, and ophthalmopathy patients received high-dose intravenous methylprednisolone. The paper reports TCR Vbeta CDR3 sequencing of approximately 140 peripheral blood samples: 43 ophthalmopathy, around 80 hyperthyroidism and around 17 progressor patients.

From its cysteine to its phenylalanine, the CDR3 spans 14 amino acids. The CDR3 DNA has 42 bases and is translated from base 1. A distance of 12 bases separates the germline ends of V and J, which lose 5 bases and 1 base respectively. The research as a whole found: In validation, the model predicted progression to ophthalmopathy with approximately 70% sensitivity and around 72% specificity, a median of 6.5 months before onset. No statistical method was used to set the sample size in advance, and investigators knew the group allocation. Ophthalmopathy was separated from stable hyperthyroidism by a 13 V-J signature model, with around 88% sensitivity and about 81% specificity obtained in cross-validation and 80%/75% obtained in testing. Most expanded thyroid clonotypes (frequency above 0.001) were also found in blood, which suggests that blood repertoires may mirror thyroid immune responses.

This sequence was found in a young woman with Graves' ophthalmopathy. The chain is made from TRBV12-3 or TRBV12-4 and TRBJ2-7; TRBD2 could be the D gene, as 5 bases match. Sequences were obtained from blood. CDR3 sequence: CASSPLSGSYEQYF. Here is the DNA: TGTGCCAGCAGTCCACTGAGCGGATCCTACGAGCAGTACTTC.